This T cell receptor beta chain was documented in a study of CD8 T cells in Susac syndrome (dated by TCRdb to the late 2010s). Notes on the research overall: The study used repertoire sequencing to test whether antigen drove CD8+ T cell activation and differentiation in Susac syndrome. Study-wide findings and limitations: The study acknowledged that relatively few individuals were included in the TCR sequencing and HLA analysis.

RNA was extracted with the RNeasy kit and roughly 0.45 to 1 ug was reverse transcribed using random hexamers. The immunoSEQ multiplex PCR assay, covering 54 Vbeta and 13 Jbeta segments, was used to amplify TCR beta CDR3 regions. To correct PCR amplification bias, a synthetic template baseline was used for both primer optimization and computational correction. Processing in the source paper ran as follows. Reads were annotated to V, D and J genes per IMGT and analyzed with immunoSEQ Analyzer, keeping only productive sequences. Clonality was computed as one minus Shannon entropy normalized by log2 of the number of productive unique sequences. For each patient and control, public and private clones were evaluated among the 100 most prevalent clones. Clones were defined as Susac-specific if absent from the healthy and MS cohorts, from around 1,000 published viral clones and from other ImmuneACCESS disease sequences. TCRdb trimmed public reads at Q25 via fastp, called clones via MiXCR and kept in-frame beta chains. Rows with a matching CDR3 protein are joined into one entry that keeps the most common DNA and genes. The V and J calls shown here were made by TCRdb, not taken from the authors' results. The sample table contains 100,000 to 150,000 distinct CDR3 sequences; only one count was recorded for roughly 94% of them. Jointly, the top ten make up 0.095% to 0.1% of the sample.

This clonotype has more than one count but fewer than ten. The target of this receptor is not known. Nothing much larger sits one base from this clone, and base qualities are not available. Peripheral blood CD8+ and CD4+ T cells from healthy donors, Susac syndrome patients and multiple sclerosis patients were profiled using high-throughput TCR beta sequencing. Healthy donors were included as age- and sex-matched controls. CD8+ TEMRA cells were enriched by FACS, while bulk CD8+ and CD4+ T cells were purified by magnetic negative isolation. Blood was drawn into EDTA tubes, processed within 24 hours, and PBMCs were isolated by density gradient centrifugation. PBMCs intended for TCR sequencing were frozen in liquid nitrogen and were later thawed in a 37 degrees C water bath. The sorted or isolated CD4+, CD8+ and CD8+ TEMRA cells reached a purity of at least 90%. What was sequenced was CD4+ T cells from PBMCs. The sequence derives from a human donor in good health.

CDR3 loop: CASSRQRYEQYF. The DNA is as follows: TGTGCCAGCTCAAGACAGAGATACGAGCAGTACTTC. This sequence uses TRBV18 and TRBJ2-7; the D gene is perhaps TRBD1, on 5 matching bases. The germline V gene yields KGHSH for CDR1 and LQKENI for CDR2. V loses 5 bases of germline sequence and J loses 4 bases, and the interval between the two ends is 9 bases. Counted from cysteine to phenylalanine, this CDR3 has 12 amino acids. Only the CDR3 portion is preserved as DNA: 36 bases, with reading frame beginning at the first base.